One T cell receptor beta chain is described in this entry. Its specificity is unknown. TCRdb re-analysed the 5' RACE reads in MiXCR, keeping a single row per CDR3 protein. The data hold about 450,000 distinct CDR3 sequences, with roughly a quarter observed a single time. The sample comes from a study of CD8 T cells in ankylosing spondylitis. Findings of the study overall: Enrichment of disease-linked clones was reportedly significant in matched ankylosing spondylitis synovial fluid. A TCR beta motif of under 10 highly homologous variants appeared characteristic of ankylosing spondylitis blood.

CDR3 size: 14 residues. V lost 5 bases and J lost 2, with 13 bases in between. Germline CDR1 and CDR2: SGHRS and YFSETQ. The rearrangement links TRBV5-1 to TRBJ2-5; no definite D call. The sequencing sample was made of blood, either unsorted or a sorted T cell fraction (not recorded which). The TCR was taken from a male donor with ankylosing spondylitis. This CDR3 is CASRRTSVQETQYF. The CDR3 DNA sequence: TGCGCCAGCAGGCGAACGTCGGTGCAAGAGACCCAGTACTTC.